This entry concerns a single T cell receptor (beta chain). In germline, CDR1 is SGDLS, CDR2 YYNGEE. This CDR3 region has 20 residues. The V and J ends lost 0 bases and 3 bases, in that order; junction bases with no gene match: 16. This record belongs to a study of blood T cell repertoires in COVID-19. Across the whole study: The analysed material was cDNA or gDNA that came from T cells, B-cell-depleted T cells, or PBMCs.

In the study's own analysis: For nucleated cells, counts were estimated from reference gene primer amplification. Libraries were prepared by immunoSEQ multiplex PCR; TCRdb keeps only in-frame clonotypes and omits some of them. The DNA was the basis for D and trimming; V, J and clone size are from that table. The sample contains about 670,000 clones, 80% to 90% of which appear only once. Sequenced: peripheral blood. This TCR came from a woman in her late teens or twenties with acute or convalescent COVID-19. The chain employs TRBV9 and TRBJ2-1, with TRBD1 matching 9 bases. CDR3 sequence reads: CASSVGRMGEDRGLYNEQFF. The CDR3 bases are TGTGCCAGCAGCGTAGGGAGGATGGGAGAGGACAGGGGCCTCTACAATGAGCAGTTCTTC.